Sequencing of this TCR beta chain was carried out in a study of T cell responses to AZD1222 COVID-19 vaccine. Details on this clone: Its antigen is not identified.

Study-level results: Clonal diversity was possibly underestimated, and white British individuals and females predominated among donors. Of spike-specific TCRs, nearly half reportedly target regions left unmutated in variants. All repertoire sampling was performed exclusively after the peak T cell response.

The method was immunoSEQ multiplex PCR; TCRdb's version includes in-frame clones alone and lacks a portion of them. This table has some 170,000 clones, approximately 94% appearing once. The J segment lost 7 bases and the V segment lost 2 bases, leaving 2 bases of the junction unmatched. Germline loops: CDR1 MNHNS, CDR2 SASEGT. This CDR3 comprises 13 residues. Analyses pooled second doses at about 4 or about 12 weeks. The specimen was peripheral blood, collected 28 days after the second AZD1222 dose. This sequence originates from an adult who received the AZD1222 COVID-19 vaccine. The rearrangement joins TRBV6-1 to TRBJ1-5, with TRBD1 identical over 7 bases. As DNA, the CDR3 is TGTGCCAGCAGTGAAACAGGGGCCCAGCCCCAGCATTTT. This gives the protein CASSETGAQPQHF.